The present entry profiles one T cell receptor beta chain with its context. Its antigen is unknown. This CDR3 spans 15 amino acids. The V gene lost 4 bases and the J gene lost 10 bases, with 17 bases spanning the gap. From germline, CDR1 is MGHRA and CDR2 YSYEKL. Construction of TCR beta libraries relied on iRepertoire HTBI primers and on Arm-PCR targeting CDR3 regions. TCRdb recomputed calls from the multiplex PCR reads with MiXCR, one row per CDR3 protein. Among about 340,000 distinct CDR3 sequences listed, roughly a fifth were seen once. The entry originates in a study of regulatory T cells in long-lasting Graves disease. Findings and caveats of the study: Authors noted too few samples as a limitation. Persistent disease favored TRBV28, TRBJ1-2 and TRBJ2-5. Persistent Graves' patients had lower TCR diversity than newly diagnosed ones.

The time point is: persistent/refractory GD, antithyroid drugs over 5 years with positive TRAb. The authors made the TCR library using RNA they extracted from PBMCs. The sample here was peripheral blood mononuclear cells (PBMCs), taken when the disease was refractory, from a patient treated with antithyroid drugs. The rearrangement joins TRBV4-1 to TRBJ1-6; a possible D gene is TRBD1 (5 bases). The source of this sequence is a female donor with Graves disease. CDR3 protein: CASSPSRGRDSPLHF. The DNA for the CDR3 is TGCGCCAGCAGCCCCTCGCGAGGGAGGGACTCACCCCTCCACTTT.